This T cell receptor beta chain was sequenced during a study of technical replicates of blood from a handful of donors. The repertoire was sequenced with immunoSEQ multiplex PCR; TCRdb's copy has only in-frame clones and lacks some. Of tens of thousands of clones listed, around 97% are singletons. The ends were cut back, 2 bases at V and 10 bases at J, with 15 bases in the middle. From germline, CDR1 is SGHTA and CDR2 FQGTGA. This CDR3 has 15 residues. Sequencing was done on a sample of T cells isolated from PBMCs. The chain is built from TRBV7-3 and TRBJ1-6, with D possibly matching TRBD1 (6 bases). The sequence derives from a human donor in good health. The CDR3 coding sequence is TGTGCCAGCAGCTTAGGTTTAGGGGGAAAATCACCCCTCCACTTT. This codes for CASSLGLGGKSPLHF.